These 20 T cell receptor beta chains share one sample of origin, sequenced in a study of blood T cell repertoires in COVID-19. Generated by immunoSEQ multiplex PCR, the TCRdb table keeps only in-frame clones and is missing some. The table records around 300,000 clones, roughly 85% of them present only once. The specimen sequenced was peripheral blood. These TCRs come from a human donor in a cohort sampled during active COVID-19.

The rearrangement links TRBV19 to TRBJ1-2; a weak D match, TRBD1 (6 bases). This CDR3 region has 14 residues. The germline V gene encodes CDR1 LNHDA and CDR2 SQIVND (reference sequence). The V gene lost 6 bases and the J gene lost 3 bases, with 14 bases spanning the gap. As DNA, the CDR3 is TGTGCCAGTAGGCTGACAGGATTCTACTATGGCTACACCTTC. Amino acids: CASRLTGFYYGYTF.

This rearrangement joins TRBV28 to TRBJ2-7, with TRBD1 as a possible D gene (5 bases). The V and J ends lost 3 bases and 3 bases respectively, with 9 bases between them. The CDR3 runs to 13 residues. Germline V gene sequence: CDR1 MDHEN, CDR2 SYDVKM. CDR3 in DNA: TGTGCCAGCAGTTTCCTGCAGGGCTACGAGCAGTACTTC. It translates to CASSFLQGYEQYF.

The CDR3 region is CASSFPSEGKDTQYF. The CDR3 DNA is TGTGCCAGCAGCTTCCCTAGTGAGGGAAAAGATACGCAGTATTTT. The chain recombines TRBV5-4 with TRBJ2-3; D might be TRBD2 (5 bases). Germline CDR1 is SGHNT and CDR2 is YYREEE (reference sequence). Trimming cost V 2 bases and J 5 bases, with 15 bases left between them. This CDR3 region has 15 residues.

V is TRBV4-1 and J is TRBJ2-2; D is possibly TRBD1 (6 bases). Germline V gene data show CDR1 as MGHRA and CDR2 as YSYEKL. Trimming took 1 base from V and 5 from J, leaving 14 bases between them. The CDR3 length is 16 residues. The CDR3 coding sequence is TGCGCCAGCAGCCAAGGGCCGGGACATCGGACCGGGGAGCTGTTTTTT. Protein: CASSQGPGHRTGELFF.

The genes are TRBV6-6 and TRBJ2-2, with D hard to call. Between the trimmed V and J ends, which lost 7 bases and 3 bases, there was a span of 15 bases. The CDR3 has 15 amino acids. The germline gives CDR1 MNHNY, CDR2 SVGAGI (reference sequence). CDR3 DNA sequence: TGTGCCAGCAAGGAGACGTTAGCAGACACCGGGGAGCTGTTTTTT. It is translated as CASKETLADTGELFF.

This rearrangement joins TRBV7-3 to TRBJ2-6; the D gene is possibly TRBD2 (5 bases). The CDR3 length is 17 residues. V gave up 8 bases and J gave up 0 bases, with 17 bases separating them. Germline V gene lookup returns CDR1 SGHTA and CDR2 FQGTGA. The CDR3 DNA reads TGTGCCAGCTCCCTTTGGACGGGAAGCTCTGGGGCCAACGTCCTGACTTTC. This sequence encodes CASSLWTGSSGANVLTF. Based on the CDR3 plus reference TRBV7-3 and TRBJ2-6, the full variable domain is GAGVSQTPSNKVTEKGKYVELRCDPISGHTALYWYRQSLGQGPEFLIYFQGTGAADDSGLPNDRFFAVRPEGSVSTLKIQRTERGDSAVYLCASSLWTGSSGANVLTFGAGSRLTVL.

The chain joins TRBV25-1 to TRBJ1-4; 10 positions match TRBD1. CDR1 and CDR2 from the germline V gene are MGHDK and SYGVNS. With V trimmed by 4 bases and J by 0 bases, 2 bases remained unmatched. The CDR3 has 16 residues. CDR3 sequence reads: CASSGGQGATNEKLFF. In DNA form, the CDR3 reads TGTGCCAGCAGTGGAGGACAGGGGGCAACTAATGAAAAACTGTTTTTT.

The chain has TRBV2 and TRBJ2-7; 13 bases line up with TRBD2. This CDR3 is built from 13 residues. Germline loops: CDR1 SNHLY, CDR2 FYNNEI. The ends lost 8 bases at V and 6 bases at J; junction bases unmatched: 4. The chain's CDR3 is CASLGLAGIEQYF. The CDR3 nucleotides read TGTGCCAGCCTGGGACTAGCGGGGATCGAGCAGTACTTC.

This clone was recorded at least ten times. The chain employs TRBV3-1 (or the pseudogene TRBV3-2) and TRBJ2-1; 12 bases agree with TRBD2. V shed 1 base and J 10 bases; nucleotides not matched to a gene: 5. The germline CDR1 and CDR2 sequences are LGHDT and YNNKEL (reference sequence). This CDR3 contains 15 residues. CDR3 DNA: TGTGCCAGCAGCCAAGCTAGCGGGGGGGCCTTCGAGCAGTTCTTC. Amino acid sequence: CASSQASGGAFEQFF.

The V call is TRBV27, the J call TRBJ1-2; D might be TRBD1 (6 bases). V dropped 8 bases and J dropped 5 bases, with 18 bases sitting between them. The CDR3 extends over 14 amino acids. CDR1 and CDR2 from the germline V gene are MNHEY and SMNVEV (reference sequence). CDR3 sequence (DNA): TGTGCCAGCGGAACCCAGGCAGGGGTTTATGGCTACACCTTC. Its translation is CASGTQAGVYGYTF.

The chain employs TRBV6-6 and TRBJ1-2; D is ambiguous. V lost 5 bases and J 0 bases, leaving 22 bases between the germline ends. From germline, CDR1 is MNHNY and CDR2 SVGAGI (reference sequence). The CDR3 totals 18 residues. The CDR3 DNA is TGTGCCAGCAGTCGAAGGGTCGAGGGCAAGAAGTCTAACTATGGCTACACCTTC. Translated, it gives CASSRRVEGKKSNYGYTF.

This clone has a single count. The V call is TRBV6-5, the J call TRBJ2-2; a weak D match, TRBD2 (6 bases). The CDR3 runs 12 residues. V was pared by 10 bases and J by 3 bases, with 9 bases between. Germline CDR1 is MNHEY and CDR2 is SVGAGI. CDR3 in DNA: TGTGCCATCTGGGGGGACACCGGGGAGCTGTTTTTT. Encoded protein: CAIWGDTGELFF.

The chain has TRBV5-5 and TRBJ1-1; a possible D gene is TRBD1 (5 bases). CDR1 and CDR2 (germline): SGHKS, YYEKEE (reference sequence). V lost 1 base, J lost 1 base, and 8 bases lay in between. The CDR3 totals 14 residues. CDR3 sequence (DNA): TGTGCCAGCAGCTTGTGGGACTCGAACACTGAAGCTTTCTTT. Translated, it gives CASSLWDSNTEAFF.

The chain joins TRBV3-1 (or the pseudogene TRBV3-2) to TRBJ2-6; TRBD2 might be the D (5 bases). The CDR3 contains 16 residues. Germline-derived CDR1 and CDR2 are LGHDT and YNNKEL (reference sequence). V lost 0 bases and J 2 bases, leaving 8 bases between the germline ends. CDR3 bases: TGTGCCAGCAGCCAAGATGACGGGGCTGGGGCCAACGTCCTGACTTTC. Translating gives CASSQDDGAGANVLTF.

The chain recombines TRBV4-1 with TRBJ2-7; 8 bases agree with TRBD1. This CDR3 has 15 residues. The V gene's germline CDR1 is MGHRA and CDR2 YSYEKL. V lost 1 base, J lost 6 bases, and 8 bases stayed unmatched. CDR3 nucleotide sequence: TGCGCCAGCAGCCAAGGGGACAGGTCCGTAGGCGAGCAGTACTTC. Amino acid sequence: CASSQGDRSVGEQYF.

This clone was observed a single time. The rearrangement uses TRBV19 and TRBJ2-2; maybe TRBD2 (6 bases). The CDR3 spans 17 residues. Germline lookup yields CDR1 LNHDA and CDR2 SQIVND (reference sequence). Trimming shortened V by 5 bases and J by 2 bases, and 18 bases separated the two germline ends. The CDR3 bases are TGTGCCAGTAGTCCCCCAGGGAGGAGCCGTAACACCGGGGAGCTGTTTTTT. Protein product: CASSPPGRSRNTGELFF. The variable domain in full, with the rest retrieved from reference TRBV19 and TRBJ2-2, is DGGITQSPKYLFRKEGQNVTLSCEQNLNHDAMYWYRQDPGQGLRLIYYSQIVNDFQKGDIAEGYSVSREKKESFPLTVTSAQKNPTAFYLCASSPPGRSRNTGELFFGEGSRLTVL.

Only a few counts were recorded for this clone. This sequence joins TRBV7-9 and TRBJ1-5; no definite D call. This CDR3 has 15 amino acids. The V end lost 1 base, the J end lost 0 bases, and 7 bases lay between the germline ends. Germline V gene sequence: CDR1 SEHNR, CDR2 FQNEAQ (reference sequence). The CDR3 loop reads CASSLGQISNQPQHF. In DNA, the CDR3 is TGTGCCAGCAGCTTAGGTCAGATTAGCAATCAGCCCCAGCATTTT.

This clone was seen more than once but under ten times. The chain recombines TRBV28 with TRBJ2-7, with a weak D call TRBD1 (6 bases). Germline CDR1 and CDR2: MDHEN and SYDVKM. This CDR3 has 15 residues. The V end was cut by 5 bases, the J end by 5 bases, with 19 bases between. Here the CDR3 reads CASSPPPTGSHEQYF. For the CDR3, the DNA is TGTGCCAGCAGTCCCCCTCCCACAGGGTCCCACGAGCAGTACTTC.

This rearrangement joins TRBV30 to TRBJ1-1; D is unclear. The V end was cut by 5 bases, the J end by 0 bases, with 13 bases between. In germline, CDR1 is GTSNPN, CDR2 SVGIG (reference sequence). The CDR3 is made up of 14 amino acids. CDR3 amino acids: CAWHRDYMNTEAFF. The CDR3 DNA reads TGTGCCTGGCACCGGGATTATATGAACACTGAAGCTTTCTTT.

CDR3: CASSPVVGSPEAFF. The CDR3, as DNA: TGTGCCAGCAGCCCGGTGGTTGGGAGTCCTGAAGCTTTCTTT. J is TRBJ1-1 and V is TRBV5-4; the D is unclear. The CDR3 sequence is 14 residues long. Trimming left V 4 bases short and J 6 bases short, with 16 bases between. The germline gives CDR1 SGHNT, CDR2 YYREEE (reference sequence). The full variable domain, in which reference TRBV5-4 and TRBJ1-1 provide the parts outside the CDR3, is ETGVTQSPTHLIKTRGQQVTLRCSSQSGHNTVSWYQQALGQGPQFIFQYYREEENGRGNFPPRFSGLQFPNYSSELNVNALELDDSALYLCASSPVVGSPEAFFGQGTRLTVV.